This entry is about one TCR beta chain. The antigen remains undetermined. Germline V lookup: CDR1 SNHLY, CDR2 FYNNEI. V lost 8 bases to trimming and J lost 1 base; unmatched junction nucleotides: 7. This CDR3 is built from 14 residues. Profiling relied on immunoSEQ multiplex PCR, and the TCRdb table lists in-frame clones only, not all of them. This sample has 10,000 or so clones, with more than 65% found just once. This record belongs to a study of T cell clonotyping in hematopoietic cell transplantation. The study's findings and limits: Higher Inverse Simpson Index values in graft donor and pretransplant recipient predicted broader posttransplant TCR diversity.

Stated time point: recipient sample about 28 days before transplant, after cytoreduction. The receptor was derived from a man between 60 and 70 years old with acute myeloid leukemia. Some clones in this sample may be carry-over from other donors' samples. This sequence joins TRBV2 and TRBJ2-5; TRBD2 aligns across 7 bases. Sequencing used peripheral blood mononuclear cells, obtained before stem cell transplant. Here the CDR3 DNA reads TGTGCCAGCGGGAACCGGACTAGCCAAGAGACCCAGTACTTC. It specifies CASGNRTSQETQYF.